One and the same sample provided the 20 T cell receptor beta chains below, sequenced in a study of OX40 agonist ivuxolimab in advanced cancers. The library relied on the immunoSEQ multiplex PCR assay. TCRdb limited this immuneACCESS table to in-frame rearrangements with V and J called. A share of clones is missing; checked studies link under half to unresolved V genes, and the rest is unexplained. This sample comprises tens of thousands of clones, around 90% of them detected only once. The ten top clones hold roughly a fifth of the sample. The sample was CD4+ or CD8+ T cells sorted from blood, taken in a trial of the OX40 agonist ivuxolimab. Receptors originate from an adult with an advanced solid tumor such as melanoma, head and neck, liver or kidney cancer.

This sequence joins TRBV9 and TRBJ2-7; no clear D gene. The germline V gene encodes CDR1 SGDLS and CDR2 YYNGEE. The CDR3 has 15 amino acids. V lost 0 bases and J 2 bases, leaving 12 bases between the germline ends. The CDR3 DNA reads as TGTGCCAGCAGCGTAGCTGGCAGTATTGCCTACGAGCAGTACTTC. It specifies CASSVAGSIAYEQYF.

CDR3: CASSLDRTAYNEQFF. CDR3 nucleotide sequence: TGTGCCAGCAGTCTAGACCGGACGGCATACAATGAGCAGTTCTTC. This chain connects TRBV27 to TRBJ2-1; D gene uncertain. The CDR3 is 15 residues long. Deletions cut 5 bases from V and 4 bases from J, with 15 bases between. Germline values: CDR1 MNHEY, CDR2 SMNVEV (reference sequence).

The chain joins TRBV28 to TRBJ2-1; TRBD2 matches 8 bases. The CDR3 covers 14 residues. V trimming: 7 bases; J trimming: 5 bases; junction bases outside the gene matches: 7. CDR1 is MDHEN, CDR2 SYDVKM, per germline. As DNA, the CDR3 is TGTGCCAGCAACAACGGGGGGGGCCACAATGAGCAGTTCTTC. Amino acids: CASNNGGGHNEQFF.

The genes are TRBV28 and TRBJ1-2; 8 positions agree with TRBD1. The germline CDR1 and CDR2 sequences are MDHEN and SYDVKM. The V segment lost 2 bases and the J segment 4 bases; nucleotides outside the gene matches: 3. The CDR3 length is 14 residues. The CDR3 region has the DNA TGTGCCAGCAGTTTAGTGGACAGGGTCTATGGCTACACCTTC. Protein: CASSLVDRVYGYTF.

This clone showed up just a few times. In nucleotides, the CDR3 is TGTGCCAGCAGCGAAGGACTGACTAGCGGGGCCGCAGATACGCAGTATTTT. It specifies CASSEGLTSGAADTQYF. The chain recombines TRBV9 with TRBJ2-3; 11 bases are shared with TRBD2. CDR3 length equals 17 residues. V lost 3 bases and J lost 4; bases outside the gene matches: 10. Germline V CDR1 and CDR2: SGDLS, YYNGEE.

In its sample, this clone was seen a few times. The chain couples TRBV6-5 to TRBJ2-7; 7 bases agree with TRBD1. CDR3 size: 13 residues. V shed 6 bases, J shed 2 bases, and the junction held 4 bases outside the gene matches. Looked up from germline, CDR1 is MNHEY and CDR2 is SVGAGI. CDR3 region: CASSPGTAYEQYF. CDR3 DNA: TGTGCCAGCAGCCCCGGGACAGCCTACGAGCAGTACTTC.

The CDR3 region is CASSYSAGTYNEQFF. The DNA for the CDR3 is TGTGCCAGCAGTTACTCTGCGGGGACTTACAATGAGCAGTTCTTC. This chain uses TRBV6-5 with TRBJ2-1, with a tentative D call TRBD2 (6 bases). Trimming removed 0 bases from V and 4 bases from J, with 10 bases in between. Germline V lookup: CDR1 MNHEY, CDR2 SVGAGI. There are 15 residues in the CDR3.

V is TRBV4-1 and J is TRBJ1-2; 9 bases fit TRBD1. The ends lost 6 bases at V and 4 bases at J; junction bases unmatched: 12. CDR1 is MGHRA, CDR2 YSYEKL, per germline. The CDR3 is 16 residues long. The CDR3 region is CASSRIGEDRGYGYTF. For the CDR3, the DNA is TGCGCCAGCAGTCGAATCGGGGAGGACAGGGGCTATGGCTACACCTTC.

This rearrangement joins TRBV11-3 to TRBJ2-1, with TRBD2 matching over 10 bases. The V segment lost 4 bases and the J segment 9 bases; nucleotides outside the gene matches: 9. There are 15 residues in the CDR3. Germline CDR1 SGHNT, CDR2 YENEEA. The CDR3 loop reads CASSSRGSGRGEQFF. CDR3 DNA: TGTGCCAGCAGCTCTAGGGGAAGCGGGAGGGGTGAGCAGTTCTTC.

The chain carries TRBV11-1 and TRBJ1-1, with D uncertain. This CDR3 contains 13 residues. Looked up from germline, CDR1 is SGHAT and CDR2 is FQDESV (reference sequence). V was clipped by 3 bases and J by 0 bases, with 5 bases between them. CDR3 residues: CASSFNMNTEAFF. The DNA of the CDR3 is TGTGCCAGCAGCTTTAATATGAACACTGAAGCTTTCTTT.

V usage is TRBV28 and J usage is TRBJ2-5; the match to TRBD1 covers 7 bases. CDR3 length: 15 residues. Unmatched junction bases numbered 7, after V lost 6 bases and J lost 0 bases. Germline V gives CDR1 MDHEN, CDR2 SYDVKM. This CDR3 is CASRPTGTYQETQYF. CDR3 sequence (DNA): TGTGCCAGCAGACCGACAGGGACGTACCAAGAGACCCAGTACTTC.

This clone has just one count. The CDR3 reads CAWSSGGVSYEQYF. CDR3 DNA: TGTGCCTGGAGTAGCGGGGGGGTCTCCTACGAGCAGTACTTC. This chain connects TRBV30 to TRBJ2-7; 10 bases line up with TRBD2. The CDR3 covers 14 residues. Germline CDR1 GTSNPN, CDR2 SVGIG (reference sequence). V gave up 2 bases and J gave up 0 bases; unmatched junction bases: 1.

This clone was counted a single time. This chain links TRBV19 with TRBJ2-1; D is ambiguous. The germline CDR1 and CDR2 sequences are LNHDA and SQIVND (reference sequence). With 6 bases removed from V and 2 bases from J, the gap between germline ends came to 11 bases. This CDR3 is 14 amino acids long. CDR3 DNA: TGTGCCAGTAGCCACCCTGGTCCCTACAATGAGCAGTTCTTC. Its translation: CASSHPGPYNEQFF.

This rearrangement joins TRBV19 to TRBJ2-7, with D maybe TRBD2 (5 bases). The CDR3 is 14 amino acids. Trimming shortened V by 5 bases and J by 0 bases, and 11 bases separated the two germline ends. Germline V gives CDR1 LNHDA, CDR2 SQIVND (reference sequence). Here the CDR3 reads CASSRPGSSYEQYF. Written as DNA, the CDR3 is TGTGCCAGTAGTCGTCCGGGGAGCTCCTACGAGCAGTACTTC.

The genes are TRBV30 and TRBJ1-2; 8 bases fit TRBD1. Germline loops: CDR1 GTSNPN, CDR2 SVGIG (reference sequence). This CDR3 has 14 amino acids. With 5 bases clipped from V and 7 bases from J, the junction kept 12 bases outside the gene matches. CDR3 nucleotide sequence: TGTGCCTGGGAGGGGTCGACAGGGGCCCTTGGCTACACCTTC. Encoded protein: CAWEGSTGALGYTF.

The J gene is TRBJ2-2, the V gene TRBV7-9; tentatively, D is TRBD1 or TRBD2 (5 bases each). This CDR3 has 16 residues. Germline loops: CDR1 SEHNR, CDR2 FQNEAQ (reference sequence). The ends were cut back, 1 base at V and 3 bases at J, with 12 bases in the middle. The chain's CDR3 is CASSLGGAGHTGELFF. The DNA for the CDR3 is TGTGCCAGCAGCTTAGGAGGGGCAGGGCACACCGGGGAGCTGTTTTTT.

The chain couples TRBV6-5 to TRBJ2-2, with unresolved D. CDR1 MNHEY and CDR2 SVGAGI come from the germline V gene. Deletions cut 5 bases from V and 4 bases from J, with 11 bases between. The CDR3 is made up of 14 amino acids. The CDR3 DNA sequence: TGTGCCAGCAGTACGGGTTCGGTCACCGGGGAGCTGTTTTTT. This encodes CASSTGSVTGELFF.

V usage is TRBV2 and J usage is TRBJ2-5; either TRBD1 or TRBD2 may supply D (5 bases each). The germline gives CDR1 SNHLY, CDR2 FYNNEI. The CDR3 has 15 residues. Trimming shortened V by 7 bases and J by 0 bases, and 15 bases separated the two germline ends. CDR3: CASISGRRYQETQYF. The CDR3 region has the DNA TGTGCCAGCATCTCGGGACGACGGTACCAAGAGACCCAGTACTTC.

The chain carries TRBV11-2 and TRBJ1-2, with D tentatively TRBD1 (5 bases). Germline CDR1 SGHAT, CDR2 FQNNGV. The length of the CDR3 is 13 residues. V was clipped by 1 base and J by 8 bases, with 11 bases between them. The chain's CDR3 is CASSLVPGSGYTF. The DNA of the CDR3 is TGTGCCAGCAGCTTAGTGCCAGGGAGCGGCTACACCTTC. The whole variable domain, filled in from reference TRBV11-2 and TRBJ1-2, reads EAGVAQSPRYKIIEKRQSVAFWCNPISGHATLYWYQQILGQGPKLLIQFQNNGVVDDSQLPKDRFSAERLKGVDSTLKIQPAKLEDSAVYLCASSLVPGSGYTFGSGTRLTVV.

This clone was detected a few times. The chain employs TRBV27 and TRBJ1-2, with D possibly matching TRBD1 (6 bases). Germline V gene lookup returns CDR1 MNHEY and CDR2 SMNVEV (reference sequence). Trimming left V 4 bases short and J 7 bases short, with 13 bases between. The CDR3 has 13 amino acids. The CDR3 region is CASSYPHRAGYTF. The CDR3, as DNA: TGTGCCAGCAGTTACCCCCACAGGGCTGGCTACACCTTC.